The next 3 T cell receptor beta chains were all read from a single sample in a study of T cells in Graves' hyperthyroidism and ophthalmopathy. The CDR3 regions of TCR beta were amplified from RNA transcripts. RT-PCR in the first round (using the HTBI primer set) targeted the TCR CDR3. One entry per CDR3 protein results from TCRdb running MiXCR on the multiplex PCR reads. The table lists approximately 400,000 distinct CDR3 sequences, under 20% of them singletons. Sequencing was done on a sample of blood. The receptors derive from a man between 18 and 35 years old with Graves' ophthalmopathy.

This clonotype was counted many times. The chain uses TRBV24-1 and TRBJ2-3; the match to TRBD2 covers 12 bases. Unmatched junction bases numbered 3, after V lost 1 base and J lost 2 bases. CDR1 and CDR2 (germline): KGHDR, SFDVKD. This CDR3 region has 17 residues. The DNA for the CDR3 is TGTGCCACCAGTGATTTCGGACTAGCGGGAAACACAGATACGCAGTATTTT. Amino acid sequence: CATSDFGLAGNTDTQYF.

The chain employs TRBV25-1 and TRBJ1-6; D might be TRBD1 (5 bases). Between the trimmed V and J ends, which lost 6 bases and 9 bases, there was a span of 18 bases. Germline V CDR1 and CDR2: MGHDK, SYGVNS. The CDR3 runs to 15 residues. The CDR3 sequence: CASSPPGTARSPLHF. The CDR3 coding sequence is TGTGCCAGCAGCCCACCCGGGACTGCTCGTTCACCCCTCCACTTT.

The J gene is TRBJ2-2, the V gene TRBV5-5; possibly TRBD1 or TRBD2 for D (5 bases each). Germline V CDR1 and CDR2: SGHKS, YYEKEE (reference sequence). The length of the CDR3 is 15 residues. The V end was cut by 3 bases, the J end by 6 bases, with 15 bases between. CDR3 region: CASSSGPTSAGELFF. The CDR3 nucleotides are TGTGCCAGCAGCTCGGGACCGACCTCTGCCGGGGAGCTGTTTTTT.